This record covers a single TCR beta chain. This clonotype showed up just a few times. The target of this receptor is not known. Base qualities are not at hand, and no much larger clone is one base apart. The memory CD4+ T cell population was isolated based on a CD4+CD45RO+CD25- phenotype. Tregs, naive and memory CD4+ T cells from tumor, blood and ipsilateral draining lymph nodes of about five breast cancer patients underwent full-length TCR alpha and beta sequencing. Tumor tissue and lymph nodes from ipsilateral axillary dissection were perfused with PBS, minced and digested with collagenase I and hyaluronidase. Sorted cell populations were confirmed by FACS to exceed 90% purity. At the junction V is shortened by 5 bases and J by 3 bases, with 14 bases in between. The CDR3 runs 14 amino acids, cysteine and phenylalanine included. The retained sequence is limited to the CDR3, 42 bases, with the frame set at the first base. Per the germline V gene, SGHVS is the CDR1 and FNYEAQ is the CDR2.

This sample stems from a study (dated by TCRdb to 2013 to 2016). Notes on the research overall: The study set out to test whether tumor-infiltrating Tregs in breast cancer get recruited from blood Tregs or are instead converted in situ from other CD4+ T cell subsets.

Full-length TCR variable regions were amplified by 5' RACE PCR using constant-region reverse primers, and then by semi-nested PCR using Nested Universal Primer A. The ReliaPrep RNA Cell Miniprep System was used to extract total RNA, which was then reverse transcribed into 5'RACE-ready cDNA with the SMARTer RACE 5'/3' Kit. Multiplex adaptors were used to barcode full-length TCR alpha and beta libraries, and the barcoded libraries were sequenced on an Illumina MiSeq. The original methods were these. For each of nine subset-tissue groups, sequencing data from the five patients were combined, and the groups were compared by unsupervised clustering of TCR gene usage. The Morisita-Horn index, with shared sequences weighted by their contribution to each repertoire, was used to calculate repertoire similarity. TCRdb passed the public sequencing reads through fastp at Q25 and MiXCR, retaining productive beta sequences. Each CDR3 protein appears once, grouped with its most common genes and DNA. TCRdb's processing, not the study's, gives the V and J calls here. This sample lists 35,000 to 50,000 distinct CDR3 sequences; approximately 31% were detected once. The top ten clonotypes cover about 4% of the sample.

What the study reported, not specific to this receptor: The TCR gene usage of tumor memory CD4+ T cells clustered together with blood and lymph node memory CD4+ cells and with lymph node naive CD4+ cells. The TCR alpha and beta sequences of tumor-infiltrating Tregs showed the greatest overlap with tumor naive CD4+ T cells, followed by blood naive CD4+ T cells. The larger-cohort validation was restricted to a single TCR beta V-J rearrangement rather than whole repertoires.

The sample was tumor-infiltrating memory CD4+ T cells sorted from the breast tumor. Read against the paper, the sample's cell subset or site label means: memory CD4+ T cells, CD4+CD45RO+CD25-. The TCR comes from a female donor with breast cancer. The rearrangement combines TRBV7-6 with TRBJ2-7; the D call is possibly TRBD1 or TRBD2, each sharing 7 bases. DNA sequence: TGTGCCAGCAGCCAGGGGGGGCAAGGCTACGAGCAGTACTTC. This yields the protein CASSQGGQGYEQYF.